This T cell receptor (beta chain) was documented in a study of T cells in Graves' hyperthyroidism and ophthalmopathy. Study-wide context: It was at initial diagnosis, before any treatment, that peripheral blood was collected.

This CDR3 is built from 13 residues. The V segment lost 1 base and the J segment 4 bases; nucleotides outside the gene matches: 0. The source material, RNA transcripts, was used to amplify TCR beta CDR3 regions. HTBI primers were used for first-round RT-PCR of the TCR CDR3. TCRdb fed the multiplex PCR reads into MiXCR, producing one record per CDR3 protein. The table records 700,000 or so distinct CDR3 sequences, around 15% of them present only once. Study results and caveats: Before onset, by a median of around 6.4 months, the model predicted ophthalmopathy. Blood samples included most of the expanded thyroid clonotypes exceeding 0.001.

This clonotype has a count of ten or more. As yet, its antigen is unknown. The rearrangement links TRBV12-3 or TRBV12-4 to TRBJ1-2; 7 bases are a match to TRBD1. This TCR was recovered from a man aged 18 to 29 with Graves' hyperthyroidism. The sequenced sample was blood. Written as DNA, the CDR3 is TGTGCCAGCAGTTTAGACAGGGGCTATGGCTACACCTTC. It yields the protein CASSLDRGYGYTF.